This T cell receptor beta chain was recorded in a study of identical twins. Trimming removed 5 bases at V and 7 bases at J, with 21 bases between. The CDR3 is made up of 16 amino acids. CDR1 is MNHEY and CDR2 is SMNVEV in the germline V gene (reference sequence). This clonotype came up a few times. Its specificity is unknown. Findings of the study overall: Invariant populations such as MAIT and iNKT cells could partly muddle zero-insertion analyses.

TCRdb reprocessed the 5' RACE reads with MiXCR, giving one entry per CDR3 protein. The sample holds hundreds of thousands of distinct CDR3 sequences, 9% to 15% seen once. These data were also reused for a study on yellow fever vaccine responses in identical twins.

This chain uses TRBV27 with TRBJ2-1, with D perhaps TRBD1 or TRBD2 (6 bases each). The clonotype comes from a woman aged 18-30 years in good health. Sequenced input: CD8+ T cells sorted from blood. The CDR3 spells CASSLSAGGRLNEQFF. The CDR3, as DNA: TGTGCCAGCAGTCTCTCAGCTGGGGGGCGTTTGAATGAGCAGTTCTTC.